This TCR beta chain was found in a study of beta chain features in type 1 diabetes listed by TCRdb under 2018. For context, the study as a whole: Mean age, gender distribution, total cell number and subset yield were not different between patients and healthy donors. A total of about 100,000,000 sorted cells were examined across all samples, and RNA yield correlated strongly with the number of cells per subset. Regulatory and stem cell-like memory subsets were isolated from only 8 patients and 8 healthy donors, whereas naive and central memory subsets came from all 30 or so donors. The study compared the TCRB repertoires of sorted circulating CD4+ T cell subsets in recently diagnosed type 1 diabetes patients with those in matched healthy donors.

The germline V gene yields SGHRS for CDR1 and YFSETQ for CDR2. V lost 4 bases and J lost 1 base; the stretch between them is 12 bases long. The CDR3, from cysteine to phenylalanine, totals 15 residues. Only the CDR3 DNA is retained, 45 bases long and in frame from the first base. As concerns this clone: Its specific antigen is unknown. The sample holds no much larger clone one base away, and base qualities are not on file.

Results the study describes overall, beyond this receptor: Shorter templates might have been favored by PCR, but patient and control samples were amplified and corrected together, so both groups would have been affected equally by any skew. In all four CD4+ subsets, TCRB CDR3 length was moderately but significantly shorter in type 1 diabetes patients. HLA sub-analyses involved small numbers of individuals, so any influence of HLA type on TCRB rearrangement remained unresolved. Patients with type 1 diabetes made fewer insertions and deleted more nucleotides at VDJ recombination sites, implying thymic rearrangement abnormalities. Naive, central memory and regulatory TCRB repertoires appeared to be more alike among patients than among healthy donors. Because cDNA was sequenced instead of genomic DNA, activated cells with high expression could be over-represented, although the groups did not differ in activation or CD3 levels.

All of the isolated RNA was reverse transcribed with the High Capacity cDNA Reverse Transcription Kit, so expressed TCRB transcripts were sequenced. Deep immunoSEQ sequencing was applied to naive, central memory and regulatory T cell samples, giving an average of about 3.7 million total reads per sample. Sorted cells were lysed in RLT buffer, and RNA was extracted using DNase-treated RNeasy Micro or Mini kits according to cell number. To prevent cross-contamination, each cell subset was processed individually, whereas patient and healthy donor samples were processed jointly. The immunoSEQ multiplex PCR was used to amplify TCRB sequences from cDNA, generating 87-bp fragments that spanned the CDR3 region. The amplicons were sequenced using the Illumina HiSeq platform. The authors' analysis ran thus. Synthetic template baselines were used to correct PCR bias computationally, reads within Hamming distance 2 were collapsed together, and singletons that could not be merged were discarded. By aligning reads against IMGT, V, D and J genes, CDR3 length, and insertions or deletions at six rearrangement sites were assigned. Within each subset, clonotype counts were normalized to sorted cell number, after which true diversity and Gini coefficients were computed with the tcR R package. The overlap coefficient, calculated on TCRB nucleotide sequences, was used to quantify repertoire sharing. Out-of-frame TCRB sequences from naive cells were analyzed to stand in for the pre-selection repertoire. TCRdb limited this immuneACCESS table to in-frame rearrangements with V and J called. A share of clones is missing; checked studies link under half to unresolved V genes, and the rest is unexplained. For V, J and clone size, that table is used; D and trimming come from the DNA. Counted in this sample were hundreds of thousands of clones; approximately 12% of them appeared once. About 0.018% of the sample rests with the top ten.

Each donor gave one peripheral blood draw, averaging roughly 100 mL, which was collected into heparinised tubes. Using a panel that included CD45RO, CCR7, CD25, CD127, CD95 and CD27, naive, central memory, regulatory and stem cell-like memory CD4+ T cells were sorted on a BD FACSAria II. All sorted populations exceeded 95% purity. Right away, PBMCs were isolated by Lymphoprep density gradient centrifugation and were stained directly, with no culture step. To minimize batch effects, samples were stained and sorted in pairs, one healthy donor with one patient per experiment. Specimen: naive CD4+ T cells from blood. The sample's cell subset or site label, in plain terms: true naive CD4+ T cells. This receptor was obtained from a man in his late teens or twenties in good health. The chain links TRBV5-1 with TRBJ2-1; TRBD2 could be the D gene, as 5 bases match. The CDR3 has the sequence CASSPDFDSYNEQFF. The nucleotide sequence reads TGCGCCAGCAGCCCGGACTTTGATTCCTACAATGAGCAGTTCTTC.